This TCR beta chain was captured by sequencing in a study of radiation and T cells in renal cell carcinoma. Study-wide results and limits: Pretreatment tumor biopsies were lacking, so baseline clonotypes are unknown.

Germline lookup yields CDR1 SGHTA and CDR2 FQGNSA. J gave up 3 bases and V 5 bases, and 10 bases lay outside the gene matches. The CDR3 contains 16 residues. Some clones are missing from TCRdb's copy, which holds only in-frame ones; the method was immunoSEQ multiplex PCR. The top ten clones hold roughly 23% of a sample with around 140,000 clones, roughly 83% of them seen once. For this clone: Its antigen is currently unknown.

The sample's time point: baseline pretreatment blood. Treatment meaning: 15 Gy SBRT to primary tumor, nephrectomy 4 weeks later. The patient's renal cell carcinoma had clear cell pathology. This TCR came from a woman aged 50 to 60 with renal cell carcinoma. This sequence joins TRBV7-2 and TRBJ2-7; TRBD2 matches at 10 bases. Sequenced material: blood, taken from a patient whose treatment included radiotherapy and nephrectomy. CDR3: CASSPRTSGTFYEQYF. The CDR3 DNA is TGTGCCAGCAGCCCTCGGACTAGCGGAACCTTCTACGAGCAGTACTTC.